A single sample gave rise to the 8 T cell receptor beta chains below, sequenced in a study of T cells after posttransplantation cyclophosphamide. Clones were read by immunoSEQ multiplex PCR, and TCRdb kept only the in-frame ones, dropping some. The sample holds about 10,000 clones, 85% to 95% seen once. The material sequenced was naive CD8+ T cells sorted from PBMCs. These receptors were collected from a man aged 30-40 years in good health and a related stem cell transplant donor.

The J gene is TRBJ2-1, the V gene TRBV6-5; 7 bases map to TRBD1. Germline CDR1 MNHEY, CDR2 SVGAGI. The CDR3 loop spans 15 amino acids. With 6 bases clipped from V and 2 bases from J, the junction kept 7 bases outside the gene matches. In nucleotides, the CDR3 is TGTGCCAGCAGCCTTGACAGGGCGACCTACAATGAGCAGTTCTTC. It codes for CASSLDRATYNEQFF.

The chain combines TRBV27 with TRBJ2-1; the match to TRBD1 covers 10 bases. CDR3 length: 15 amino acids. The ends lost 7 bases at V and 2 bases at J; junction bases unmatched: 5. From germline, CDR1 is MNHEY and CDR2 SMNVEV (reference sequence). In DNA, the CDR3 is TGTGCCAGCACCCCCGGGACAGGGGCCTACAATGAGCAGTTCTTC. Amino acid sequence: CASTPGTGAYNEQFF.

This clone was seen once. The chain links TRBV27 to TRBJ2-3, with TRBD2 matching 9 bases. Looked up from germline, CDR1 is MNHEY and CDR2 is SMNVEV (reference sequence). The length of the CDR3 is 17 residues. V shed 3 bases and J 4 bases; nucleotides not matched to a gene: 11. In DNA, the CDR3 is TGTGCCAGCAGTTTCCTTGGAGGGGCGGGGGGGCCAGATACGCAGTATTTT. The encoded protein is CASSFLGGAGGPDTQYF.

The gene calls are TRBV1 and TRBJ2-3; TRBD2 is the table's D call and was not checked against the DNA. TRBV1 is a known pseudogene. This CDR3 contains 13 residues. Here the CDR3 DNA reads TGCACCAGCAGCTCTCCCCTAGGAGATACGCAGTATTTT. Amino acids: CTSSSPLGDTQYF.

V is TRBV4-1 and J is TRBJ2-7; 8 bases are a match to TRBD2. J was trimmed by 5 bases and V by 6 bases; bases with no gene match: 12. The CDR3 spans 15 residues. The V gene's germline CDR1 is MGHRA and CDR2 YSYEKL. CDR3 region: CASSSRGGIYDEQYF. In DNA, the CDR3 is TGCGCCAGCAGTTCACGGGGGGGGATATATGACGAGCAGTACTTC.

V gene TRBV11-3 combines with J gene TRBJ2-1, with D possibly matching TRBD1 (6 bases). Trimming took off 4 bases at V and 8 bases at J, with 18 bases between the two ends. In germline, CDR1 is SGHNT, CDR2 YENEEA. This CDR3 comprises 15 residues. Written as DNA, the CDR3 is TGTGCCAGCAGCTCTTTGGGCCAGGGGCTCGATGAGCAGTTCTTC. This translates into CASSSLGQGLDEQFF.

This chain uses TRBV2 with TRBJ2-3; 11 positions agree with TRBD2. This CDR3 spans 17 amino acids. The trim removed 0 bases at V and 4 bases at J, leaving 6 bases unmatched. The V gene's germline CDR1 is SNHLY and CDR2 FYNNEI. The CDR3 DNA is TGTGCCAGCAGTGAAGCGGCTAGCGGGGGGCCCCCAGATACGCAGTATTTT. This gives the protein CASSEAASGGPPDTQYF.

This chain's CDR3 is CASSSGTGLISSYNSPLHF. The DNA of the CDR3 is TGTGCCAGCAGCTCCGGGACCGGACTAATAAGCTCCTATAATTCACCCCTCCACTTT. This sequence joins TRBV7-9 and TRBJ1-6, with a tentative D call TRBD1 (5 bases). The CDR3 covers 19 residues. Germline-derived CDR1 and CDR2 are SEHNR and FQNEAQ (reference sequence). V was cut by 4 bases and J by 0 bases, with 19 bases left in between.